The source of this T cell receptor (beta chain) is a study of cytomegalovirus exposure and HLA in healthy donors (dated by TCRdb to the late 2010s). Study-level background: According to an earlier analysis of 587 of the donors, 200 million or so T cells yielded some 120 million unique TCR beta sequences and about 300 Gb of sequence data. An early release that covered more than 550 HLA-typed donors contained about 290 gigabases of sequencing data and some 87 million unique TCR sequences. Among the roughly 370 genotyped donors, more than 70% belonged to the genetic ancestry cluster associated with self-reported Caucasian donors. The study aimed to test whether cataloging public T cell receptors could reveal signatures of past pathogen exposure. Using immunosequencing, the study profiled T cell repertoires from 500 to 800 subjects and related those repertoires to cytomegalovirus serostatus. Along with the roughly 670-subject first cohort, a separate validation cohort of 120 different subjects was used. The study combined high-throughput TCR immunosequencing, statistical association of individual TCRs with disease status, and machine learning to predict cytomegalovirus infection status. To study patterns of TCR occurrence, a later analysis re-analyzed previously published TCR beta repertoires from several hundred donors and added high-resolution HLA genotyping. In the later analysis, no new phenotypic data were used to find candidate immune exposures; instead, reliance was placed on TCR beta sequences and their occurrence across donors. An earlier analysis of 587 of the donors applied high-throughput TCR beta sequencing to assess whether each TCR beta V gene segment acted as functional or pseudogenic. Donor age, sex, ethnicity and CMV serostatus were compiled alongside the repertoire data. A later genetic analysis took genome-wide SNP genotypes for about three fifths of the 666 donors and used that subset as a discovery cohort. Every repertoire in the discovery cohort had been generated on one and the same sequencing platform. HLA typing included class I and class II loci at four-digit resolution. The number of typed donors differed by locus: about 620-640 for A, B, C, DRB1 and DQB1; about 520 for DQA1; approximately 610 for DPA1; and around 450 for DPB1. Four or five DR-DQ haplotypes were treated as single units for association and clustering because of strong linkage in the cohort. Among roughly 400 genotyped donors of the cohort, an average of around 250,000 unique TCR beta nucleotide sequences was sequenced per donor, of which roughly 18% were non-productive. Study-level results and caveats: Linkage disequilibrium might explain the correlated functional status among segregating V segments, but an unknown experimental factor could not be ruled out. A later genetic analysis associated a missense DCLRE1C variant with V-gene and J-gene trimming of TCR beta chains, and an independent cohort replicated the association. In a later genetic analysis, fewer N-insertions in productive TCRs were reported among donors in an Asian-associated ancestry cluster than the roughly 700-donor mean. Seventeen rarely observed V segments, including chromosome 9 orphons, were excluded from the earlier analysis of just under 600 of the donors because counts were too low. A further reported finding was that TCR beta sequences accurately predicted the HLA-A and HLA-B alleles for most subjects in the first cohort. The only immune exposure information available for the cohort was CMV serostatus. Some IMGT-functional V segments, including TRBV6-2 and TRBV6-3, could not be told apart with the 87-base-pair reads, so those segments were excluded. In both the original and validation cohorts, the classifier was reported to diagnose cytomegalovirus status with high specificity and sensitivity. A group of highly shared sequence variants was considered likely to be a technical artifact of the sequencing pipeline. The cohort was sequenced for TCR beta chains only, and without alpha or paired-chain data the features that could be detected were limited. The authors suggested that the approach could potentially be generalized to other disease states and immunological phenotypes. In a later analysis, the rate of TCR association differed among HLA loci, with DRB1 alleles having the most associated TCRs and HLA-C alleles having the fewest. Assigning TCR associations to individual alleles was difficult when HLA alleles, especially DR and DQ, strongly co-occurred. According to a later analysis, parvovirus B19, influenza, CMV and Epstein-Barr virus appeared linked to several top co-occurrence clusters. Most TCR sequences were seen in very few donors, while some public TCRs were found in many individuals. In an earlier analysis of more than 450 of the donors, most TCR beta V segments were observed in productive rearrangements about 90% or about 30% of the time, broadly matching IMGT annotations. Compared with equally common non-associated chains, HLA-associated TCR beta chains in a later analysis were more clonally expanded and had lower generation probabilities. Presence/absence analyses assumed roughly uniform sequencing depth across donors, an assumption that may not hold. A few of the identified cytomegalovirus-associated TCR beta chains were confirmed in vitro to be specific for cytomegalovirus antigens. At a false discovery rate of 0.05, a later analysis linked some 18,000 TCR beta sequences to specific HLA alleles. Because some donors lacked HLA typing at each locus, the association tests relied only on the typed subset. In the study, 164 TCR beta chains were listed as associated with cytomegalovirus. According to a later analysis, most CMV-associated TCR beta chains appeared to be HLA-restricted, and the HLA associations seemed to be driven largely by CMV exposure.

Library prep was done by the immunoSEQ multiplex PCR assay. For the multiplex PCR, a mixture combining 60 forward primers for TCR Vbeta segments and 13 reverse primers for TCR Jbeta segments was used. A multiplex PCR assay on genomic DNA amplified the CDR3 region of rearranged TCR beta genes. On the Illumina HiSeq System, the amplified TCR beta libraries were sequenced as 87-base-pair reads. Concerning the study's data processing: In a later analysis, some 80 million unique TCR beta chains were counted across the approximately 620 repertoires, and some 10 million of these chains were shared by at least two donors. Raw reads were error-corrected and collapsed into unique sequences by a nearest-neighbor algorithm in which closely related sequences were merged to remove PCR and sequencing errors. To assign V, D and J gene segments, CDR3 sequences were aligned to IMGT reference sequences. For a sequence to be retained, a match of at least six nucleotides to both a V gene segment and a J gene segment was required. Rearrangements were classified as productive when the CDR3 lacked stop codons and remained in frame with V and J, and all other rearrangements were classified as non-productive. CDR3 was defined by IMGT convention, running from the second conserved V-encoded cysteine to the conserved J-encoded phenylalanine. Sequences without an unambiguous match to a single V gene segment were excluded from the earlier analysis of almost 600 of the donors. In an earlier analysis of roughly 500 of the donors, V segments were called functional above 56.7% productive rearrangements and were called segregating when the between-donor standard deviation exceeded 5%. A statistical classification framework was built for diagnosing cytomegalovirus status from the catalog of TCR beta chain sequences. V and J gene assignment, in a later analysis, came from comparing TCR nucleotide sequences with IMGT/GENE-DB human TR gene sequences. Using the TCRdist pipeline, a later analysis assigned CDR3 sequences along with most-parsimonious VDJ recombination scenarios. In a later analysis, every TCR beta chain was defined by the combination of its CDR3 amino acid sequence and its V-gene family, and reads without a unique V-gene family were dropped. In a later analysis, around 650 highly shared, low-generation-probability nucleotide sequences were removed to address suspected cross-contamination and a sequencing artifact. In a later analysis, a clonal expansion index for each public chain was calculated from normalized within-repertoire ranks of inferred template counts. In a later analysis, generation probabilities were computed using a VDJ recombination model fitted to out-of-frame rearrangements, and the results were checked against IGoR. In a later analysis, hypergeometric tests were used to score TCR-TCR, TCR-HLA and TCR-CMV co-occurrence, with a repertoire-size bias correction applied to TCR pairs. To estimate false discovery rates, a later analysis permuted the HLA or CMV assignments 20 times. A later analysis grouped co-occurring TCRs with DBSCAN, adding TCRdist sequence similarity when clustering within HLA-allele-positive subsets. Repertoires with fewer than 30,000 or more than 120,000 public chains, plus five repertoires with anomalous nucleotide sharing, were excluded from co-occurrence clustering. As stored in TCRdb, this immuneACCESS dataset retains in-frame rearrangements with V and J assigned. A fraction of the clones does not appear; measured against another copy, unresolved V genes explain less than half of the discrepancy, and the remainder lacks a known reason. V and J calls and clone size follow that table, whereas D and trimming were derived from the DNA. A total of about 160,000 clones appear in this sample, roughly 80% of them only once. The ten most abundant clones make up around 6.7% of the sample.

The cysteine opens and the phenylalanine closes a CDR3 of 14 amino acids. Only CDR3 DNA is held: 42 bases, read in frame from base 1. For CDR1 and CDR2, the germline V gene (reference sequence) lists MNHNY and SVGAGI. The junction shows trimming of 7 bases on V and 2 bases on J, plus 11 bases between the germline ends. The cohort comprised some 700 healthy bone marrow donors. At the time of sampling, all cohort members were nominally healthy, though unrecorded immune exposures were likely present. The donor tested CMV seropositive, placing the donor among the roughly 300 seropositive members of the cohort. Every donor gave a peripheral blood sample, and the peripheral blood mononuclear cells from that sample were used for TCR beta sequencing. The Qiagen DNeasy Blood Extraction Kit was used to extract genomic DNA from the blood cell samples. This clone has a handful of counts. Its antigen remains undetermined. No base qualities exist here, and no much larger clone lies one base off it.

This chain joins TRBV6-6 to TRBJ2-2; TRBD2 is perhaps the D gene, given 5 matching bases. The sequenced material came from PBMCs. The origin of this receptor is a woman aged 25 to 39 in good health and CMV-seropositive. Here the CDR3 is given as CASKPGTNTGELFF. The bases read TGTGCCAGCAAGCCGGGAACAAACACCGGGGAGCTGTTTTTT.